This TCR beta chain was sequenced for a study of blood T cell repertoires in COVID-19. Study in general: Spain, Italy and the United States supplied samples that represented acute and convalescent COVID-19. PBMCs, B-cell-depleted T cells, or T cells provided the cDNA or gDNA that made up the material.

Per the authors' pipeline: By means of reference gene primer amplification, nucleated cell counts were estimated. Measured with immunoSEQ multiplex PCR; TCRdb has only the in-frame clones, and not every one. V and J calls and clone size come straight from that table; D and trimming were deduced from the DNA. The sample lists about 29,000 clones, roughly 90% occurring once. The germline V gene has CDR1 KGHSH and CDR2 LQKENI. The CDR3 has 15 amino acids. Trimming took off 4 bases at V and 4 bases at J, with 17 bases between the two ends. The sample consisted of peripheral blood. The receptor comes from a human donor with active COVID-19. The donor label of this sample is uncertain. The V call is TRBV18, the J call TRBJ2-7; D may be TRBD1 (6 bases). CDR3 protein: CASSRTGTSGYEQYF. CDR3 in DNA: TGTGCCAGCTCACGAACAGGGACATCAGGTTACGAGCAGTACTTC. The full variable domain, rest sourced from reference TRBV18 and TRBJ2-7, is NAGVMQNPRHLVRRRGQEARLRCSPMKGHSHVYWYRQLPEEGLKFMVYLQKENIIDESGMPKERFSAEFPKEGPSILRIQQVVRGDSAAYFCASSRTGTSGYEQYFGPGTRLTVT.